The 23 T cell receptor beta chains listed next were all sequenced from one sample in a study of cytomegalovirus exposure and HLA in healthy donors. Libraries were prepared by immunoSEQ multiplex PCR; TCRdb keeps only in-frame clonotypes and omits some of them. The sample yields 150,000 to 200,000 clones, 88% seen once. The sample was PBMCs. All receptors derive from a man younger than 35 in good health and CMV-seronegative.

This chain uses TRBV6-1 with TRBJ1-5, with a weak D call TRBD1 (5 bases). This CDR3 has 15 residues. Germline V gene sequence: CDR1 MNHNS, CDR2 SASEGT. Trimming took 2 bases from V and 1 from J, leaving 9 bases between them. The CDR3 nucleotides read TGTGCCAGCAGTGAAACCAGGGTCAGCAATCAGCCCCAGCATTTT. This translates into CASSETRVSNQPQHF.

The CDR3 DNA reads as TGCGCCAGCAGCTTTGAGGGCCCCCTAAGGAACACTGAAGCTTTCTTT. Translated, it gives CASSFEGPLRNTEAFF. This chain uses TRBV5-1 with TRBJ1-1; D is uncertain. The CDR3 is made up of 16 amino acids. Per germline, CDR1 SGHRS and CDR2 YFSETQ. V lost 2 bases, J lost 1 base, and 15 bases lay in between.

The V and J genes are TRBV27 and TRBJ2-7; tentative D call: TRBD2 (5 bases). V lost 7 bases to trimming and J lost 2 bases, with 15 bases between them. The CDR3 consists of 14 residues. Germline CDR1 is MNHEY and CDR2 is SMNVEV (reference sequence). CDR3: CASIRGPGPYEQYF. As DNA, the CDR3 is TGTGCCAGCATTAGAGGGCCGGGTCCCTACGAGCAGTACTTC.

The chain employs TRBV6-1 and TRBJ2-7, with 12 bases identical to TRBD2. The germline CDR1 and CDR2 sequences are MNHNS and SASEGT. CDR3 length equals 18 residues. V was pared by 4 bases and J by 6 bases, with 16 bases of the junction left unmatched. CDR3 DNA: TGTGCCAGCAGTGCCTCCCAAATCTACGGACTAGCGGGATCCGAGCAGTACTTC. Its protein is CASSASQIYGLAGSEQYF.

This sequence joins TRBV9 and TRBJ1-3; 8 bases agree with TRBD1. Per germline, CDR1 SGDLS and CDR2 YYNGEE. The junction had 12 bases not matched to a gene; V was cut back by 4 bases and J by 6 bases. The CDR3 has 16 residues. The CDR3 loop reads CASSPSRGTGINTIYF. The DNA of the CDR3 is TGTGCCAGCAGCCCCAGTCGGGGGACAGGCATAAACACCATATATTTT. The full variable domain, in which reference TRBV9 and TRBJ1-3 provide the parts outside the CDR3, is DSGVTQTPKHLITATGQRVTLRCSPRSGDLSVYWYQQSLDQGLQFLIQYYNGEERAKGNILERFSAQQFPDLHSELNLSSLELGDSALYFCASSPSRGTGINTIYFGEGSWLTVV.

This clone was detected once. The chain links TRBV28 to TRBJ1-4, with D possibly being TRBD1 (5 bases). Trimming took 2 bases from V and 5 from J, leaving 12 bases between them. The CDR3 length is 15 residues. Germline CDR1 reads MDHEN; CDR2 reads SYDVKM. The CDR3 nucleotides read TGTGCCAGCAGTTTAGGAGACAGACAAAATGAAAAACTGTTTTTT. Translating gives CASSLGDRQNEKLFF.

V is TRBV15 and J is TRBJ2-1; D is unclear. Trimming pared 0 bases from V and 7 bases from J, leaving 10 bases between. The CDR3 length is 14 residues. Per germline, CDR1 LNHNV and CDR2 YYDKDF (reference sequence). CDR3 sequence reads: CATSRDFYSNEQFF. For the CDR3, the DNA is TGTGCCACCAGCAGAGATTTTTACTCTAATGAGCAGTTCTTC.

V gene TRBV5-1 combines with J gene TRBJ2-7; 8 bases agree with TRBD1. This CDR3 is built from 15 residues. The ends lost 3 bases at V and 2 bases at J; junction bases unmatched: 7. Germline V CDR1 and CDR2: SGHRS, YFSETQ. CDR3 in amino acids: CASSSQGALTYEQYF. In DNA, the CDR3 is TGCGCCAGCAGCTCTCAGGGGGCGCTTACCTACGAGCAGTACTTC.

The chain combines TRBV19 with TRBJ1-1; D is unclear. Germline-derived CDR1 and CDR2 are LNHDA and SQIVND (reference sequence). There are 16 residues in the CDR3. Trimming removed 2 bases at V and 0 bases at J, with 13 bases between. CDR3 sequence: CASSIRQAPMNTEAFF. CDR3 nucleotides: TGTGCCAGTAGTATAAGGCAGGCGCCCATGAACACTGAAGCTTTCTTT.

This clone has only one observation. This sequence joins TRBV5-8 and TRBJ1-5, with D tentatively TRBD1 (6 bases). The germline CDR1 and CDR2 sequences are SGHTS and YDEGEE. V was pared by 4 bases and J by 2 bases, with 13 bases between. The CDR3 spans 15 residues. The CDR3 reads CASSPWEGGNQPQHF. The DNA of the CDR3 is TGTGCCAGCAGCCCCTGGGAGGGGGGCAATCAGCCCCAGCATTTT.

The chain employs TRBV19 and TRBJ2-7, with 10 bases that match TRBD1. The trim removed 7 bases at V and 5 bases at J, leaving 5 bases unmatched. The CDR3 extends over 13 amino acids. Germline values: CDR1 LNHDA, CDR2 SQIVND (reference sequence). CDR3 in amino acids: CASKRDRGDEQYF. Written as DNA, the CDR3 is TGTGCCAGTAAGCGGGACAGGGGTGACGAGCAGTACTTC.

The chain recombines TRBV19 with TRBJ2-1; TRBD1 might be the D (5 bases). Trimming removed 2 bases at V and 0 bases at J, with 17 bases between. The CDR3 has 18 amino acids. The V gene's germline CDR1 is LNHDA and CDR2 SQIVND (reference sequence). CDR3 region: CASSIPTGGQSSYNEQFF. The CDR3 bases are TGTGCCAGTAGTATACCCACCGGCGGACAAAGCTCCTACAATGAGCAGTTCTTC.

This clone was found once. The V and J genes are TRBV6-1 and TRBJ2-7; 8 bases are a match to TRBD2. The germline CDR1 and CDR2 sequences are MNHNS and SASEGT. J lost 5 bases, V lost 2 bases, and 5 bases had no gene match. This CDR3 has 14 amino acids. The CDR3 DNA sequence: TGTGCCAGCAGTGAAACACTAGCGGTAGACGAGCAGTACTTC. This codes for CASSETLAVDEQYF.

This clone has only a few counts. The chain is built from TRBV30 and TRBJ2-2, with unresolved D. The CDR3 extends over 13 amino acids. Germline CDR1 and CDR2: GTSNPN and SVGIG (reference sequence). The V end lost 0 bases, the J end lost 4 bases, and 6 bases lay between the germline ends. For the CDR3, the DNA is TGTGCCTGGAGTGTAGACTTCACCGGGGAGCTGTTTTTT. It translates to CAWSVDFTGELFF.

The chain is built from TRBV6-5 and TRBJ2-6; D gene unclear. The CDR3 consists of 14 residues. The ends were cut back, 6 bases at V and 4 bases at J, with 10 bases in the middle. Per germline, CDR1 MNHEY and CDR2 SVGAGI. The CDR3 DNA reads TGTGCCAGCAGCACTCGCCGCGGGGCCAACGTCCTGACTTTC. Its protein is CASSTRRGANVLTF.

The chain uses TRBV30 and TRBJ1-2; possible D gene TRBD1, 5 bases. V was pared by 8 bases and J by 6 bases, with 16 bases between. This CDR3 comprises 12 residues. CDR1 is GTSNPN and CDR2 is SVGIG in the germline V gene (reference sequence). The CDR3 loop is CAVAGWKDGYTF. CDR3 nucleotides: TGTGCCGTGGCAGGGTGGAAGGATGGCTACACCTTC.

The sample holds a few counts of this clone. V is TRBV19 and J is TRBJ1-5, with D unclear. Germline values: CDR1 LNHDA, CDR2 SQIVND (reference sequence). V lost 4 bases, J lost 2 bases, and 9 bases lay in between. CDR3 size: 14 residues. The CDR3 DNA reads as TGTGCCAGTAGTACGCAGGTGGGCAATCAGCCCCAGCATTTT. Its translation is CASSTQVGNQPQHF.

The chain uses TRBV27 and TRBJ1-1; perhaps TRBD1 as D (6 bases). This CDR3 comprises 14 residues. The V end lost 2 bases, the J end lost 7 bases, and 14 bases lay between the germline ends. The germline V gene has CDR1 MNHEY and CDR2 SMNVEV (reference sequence). This CDR3 reads CASSLARDILEAFF. The CDR3 bases are TGTGCCAGCAGTTTAGCCCGGGACATACTTGAAGCTTTCTTT.

DNA for the CDR3: TGTGCCAGCAGCCCCCAGGGACTAGCGGGAGGGGTTGCCAATGAGCAGTTCTTC. Amino acids: CASSPQGLAGGVANEQFF. The chain uses TRBV11-2 and TRBJ2-1; 16 bases align to TRBD2. Trimming cost V 5 bases and J 6 bases; bases outside gene matches: 10. CDR1 and CDR2 (germline): SGHAT, FQNNGV. This CDR3 is built from 18 residues.

The chain has TRBV27 and TRBJ2-6; D gene ambiguous. With 5 bases removed from V and 4 bases from J, the gap between germline ends came to 12 bases. CDR1 is MNHEY, CDR2 SMNVEV, per germline (reference sequence). The CDR3 runs 15 residues. The CDR3: CASSIVPTGANVLTF. For the CDR3, the DNA is TGTGCCAGCAGTATAGTACCTACGGGGGCCAACGTCCTGACTTTC. Filled out from reference TRBV27 and TRBJ2-6, the complete variable domain reads EAQVTQNPRYLITVTGKKLTVTCSQNMNHEYMSWYRQDPGLGLRQIYYSMNVEVTDKGDVPEGYKVSRKEKRNFPLILESPSPNQTSLYFCASSIVPTGANVLTFGAGSRLTVL.

This chain links TRBV7-2 with TRBJ2-7, with 9 bases fitting TRBD1. Germline V gene data show CDR1 as SGHTA and CDR2 as FQGNSA. Losses at the gene ends were 5 bases for V and 6 bases for J; bases not matched to a gene: 14. The length of the CDR3 is 16 residues. Written as DNA, the CDR3 is TGTGCCAGCAGCGGACGTGTAGGACAGGGGATAGGCGAGCAGTACTTC. It is translated as CASSGRVGQGIGEQYF.

The J gene is TRBJ2-7, the V gene TRBV28; possible D gene TRBD2, 5 bases. The germline V gene has CDR1 MDHEN and CDR2 SYDVKM. The CDR3 contains 15 residues. The germline V and J ends were trimmed by 6 bases and 4 bases, with 19 bases remaining between them. DNA of the CDR3: TGTGCCAGCAGCCCTCGGACCGGGTCGGGGTACGAGCAGTACTTC. Amino acids: CASSPRTGSGYEQYF.

V gene TRBV2 combines with J gene TRBJ1-3; maybe TRBD1 (5 bases). The germline gives CDR1 SNHLY, CDR2 FYNNEI. The CDR3 extends over 13 amino acids. V was shortened by 10 bases and J by 3 bases, with 13 bases between the two germline ends. The CDR3 spells CATRGGDGNTIYF. For the CDR3, the DNA is TGTGCCACCCGGGGGGGAGATGGAAACACCATATATTTT.